Below, 26 T cell receptor beta chains from the same sample are listed, as sequenced in a study of T cell repertoires in cytomegalovirus infection. TCRdb independently ran MiXCR on the reads; one entry per CDR3 protein. Of hundreds of thousands of distinct CDR3 sequences in the sample, roughly 31% were seen once. These receptors have no known antigen. Specimen: cultured CD8+ T cells from PBMCs, collected from culture after CMV antigen stimulation. The receptors shown here come from a human donor in good health (CMV status not recorded). Some clones in this sample may be carry-over from other donors' samples.

The rearrangement joins TRBV7-9 to TRBJ2-5, with a possible D match to TRBD1 (5 bases). There are 16 residues in the CDR3. Germline CDR1 SEHNR, CDR2 FQNEAQ (reference sequence). With 4 bases removed from V and 2 bases from J, the gap between germline ends came to 17 bases. CDR3 coding DNA: TGTGCCAGCAGCTCGTTGCCACAGGTACCGCAAGAGACCCAGTACTTC. Amino acid sequence: CASSSLPQVPQETQYF.

Concerning this clonotype itself: This may arise from a read error, as a much more abundant clone is one base away. V gene TRBV7-2 combines with J gene TRBJ2-4; D not certain. CDR3 length equals 13 residues. The V gene's germline CDR1 is SGHTA and CDR2 FQGNSA. CDR3 bases: TGTGCCAACAGCTGGGTGTTCAAAAACATTCAGTACTTC. Amino acid sequence: CANSWVFKNIQYF.

The chain combines TRBV7-9 with TRBJ2-7; D might be TRBD1 (5 bases). Trimming removed 5 bases at V and 1 base at J, with 15 bases between. The CDR3 loop spans 15 amino acids. Germline loops: CDR1 SEHNR, CDR2 FQNEAQ (reference sequence). Here the CDR3 reads CASSPETGLSYEQYF. As DNA, the CDR3 is TGTGCCAGCAGCCCCGAAACAGGATTGTCCTACGAGCAGTACTTC.

The CDR3 is CASCRGGADTQYF. The CDR3 DNA reads as TGTGCCAGCTGCAGGGGAGGGGCAGATACGCAGTATTTT. The genes are TRBV7-6 and TRBJ2-3, with D perhaps TRBD2 (7 bases). This CDR3 contains 13 residues. V was clipped by 8 bases and J by 4 bases, with 13 bases between them. The germline CDR1 and CDR2 sequences are SGHVS and FNYEAQ.

This clonotype has just one count. The V gene is TRBV3-1, the J gene TRBJ2-1; TRBD1 aligns across 8 bases. V trimming: 3 bases; J trimming: 5 bases; junction bases outside the gene matches: 6. This CDR3 comprises 15 residues. CDR1 and CDR2 (germline): LGHDT, YNNKEL (reference sequence). The CDR3 here is CASSHTGGGNNEQFF. The CDR3, as DNA: TGTGCCAGCAGCCACACAGGGGGTGGGAACAATGAGCAGTTCTTC.

The chain carries TRBV20-1 and TRBJ2-7; the D gene is possibly TRBD2 (6 bases). Germline V gives CDR1 DFQATT, CDR2 SNEGSKA (reference sequence). The V end was cut by 5 bases, the J end by 0 bases, with 14 bases between. The CDR3 has 14 amino acids. The CDR3 is CSAPSSEPSYEQYV. CDR3 in DNA: TGCAGTGCTCCATCTAGCGAACCCTCCTACGAGCAGTACGTC.

This chain connects TRBV6-6 to TRBJ1-5, with D possibly TRBD1 on 6 matching bases. The CDR3 runs 17 residues. The V and J ends lost 6 bases and 0 bases respectively, with 18 bases between them. From germline, CDR1 is MNHNY and CDR2 SVGAGI (reference sequence). Here the CDR3 DNA reads TGTGCCAGCAGCTTAACCGCAGGGGAGGGTAGCAATCAGCCCCAGCATTTT. This codes for CASSLTAGEGSNQPQHF.

The chain recombines TRBV30 with TRBJ1-2, with D unclear. V gave up 5 bases and J gave up 3 bases, with 16 bases separating them. Germline CDR1 GTSNPN, CDR2 SVGIG (reference sequence). CDR3 size: 14 residues. CDR3 in DNA: TGTGCCTGGGGTGGGAGGGCTCCAGACTATGGCTACACCTTC. This translates into CAWGGRAPDYGYTF.

In this sample, this clonotype turned up once. The chain employs TRBV20-1 and TRBJ2-1; 9 nucleotides agree with TRBD1. Germline values: CDR1 DFQATT, CDR2 SNEGSKA (reference sequence). The CDR3 has 16 amino acids. The J segment lost 4 bases and the V segment lost 0 bases, leaving 7 bases of the junction unmatched. CDR3 sequence reads: CSAREPGQGVYNEQFF. CDR3 coding DNA: TGCAGTGCTAGAGAACCGGGACAGGGAGTTTACAATGAGCAGTTCTTC.

This clonotype was detected once. CDR3 in amino acids: CASSYTKYRATNEKLFF. CDR3 sequence (DNA): TGTGCCAGCAGTTACACAAAATACAGAGCAACTAATGAAAAACTGTTTTTT. The V call is TRBV6-6, the J call TRBJ1-4; D is unresolved. CDR3 size: 17 residues. Trimming removed 2 bases at V and 0 bases at J, with 13 bases between. CDR1 is MNHNY and CDR2 is SVGAGI in the germline V gene (reference sequence).

This sequence joins TRBV15 and TRBJ1-6; 8 bases align to TRBD1. CDR3 size: 16 residues. J was trimmed by 8 bases and V by 4 bases; bases with no gene match: 10. Germline V lookup: CDR1 LNHNV, CDR2 YYDKDF (reference sequence). The CDR3 region has the DNA TGTGCCACCAGCACCTTCTTACAGGGGGTGGATTCACCCCTCCACTTT. Residues: CATSTFLQGVDSPLHF.

The chain combines TRBV12-3 or TRBV12-4 with TRBJ2-1; a weak D match, TRBD1 (6 bases). The CDR3 is made up of 19 amino acids. Deletions cut 3 bases from V and 0 bases from J, with 21 bases between. CDR3 DNA sequence: TGTGCCAGCAGTTTCGTCCTAGGGTGGGGGACAACCTCCTACAATGAGCAGTTCTTC. It codes for CASSFVLGWGTTSYNEQFF.

This chain connects TRBV9 to TRBJ2-1, with 9 bases identical to TRBD2. The germline V gene encodes CDR1 SGDLS and CDR2 YYNGEE. V was clipped by 0 bases and J by 6 bases; unmatched bases: 7. This CDR3 contains 16 residues. The DNA for the CDR3 is TGTGCCAGCAGCGTAGGAGGGTGCGGGGGGGGCAATGAGCAGTTCTTC. This encodes CASSVGGCGGGNEQFF.

The CDR3 loop is CASSPREAGGPRTDTQYF. As DNA, the CDR3 is TGCGCCAGCAGCCCCAGAGAGGCGGGGGGGCCTAGGACAGATACGCAGTATTTT. The gene calls are TRBV5-1 and TRBJ2-3, with 9 bases lining up with TRBD2. Germline CDR1 is SGHRS and CDR2 is YFSETQ. The CDR3 totals 18 residues. The V and J ends lost 4 bases and 3 bases, in that order; junction bases with no gene match: 15.

The chain couples TRBV19 to TRBJ2-3; 9 bases map to TRBD2. V shed 7 bases, J shed 6 bases, and the junction held 11 bases outside the gene matches. CDR1 and CDR2 from the germline V gene are LNHDA and SQIVND (reference sequence). This CDR3 contains 15 residues. This chain's CDR3 is CASTGPLAGFDTQYF. As DNA, the CDR3 is TGTGCCAGTACCGGGCCCCTAGCGGGGTTTGATACGCAGTATTTT.

V and J are TRBV4-2 and TRBJ2-5; 9 nucleotides match TRBD1. Unmatched junction bases numbered 8, after V lost 3 bases and J lost 0 bases. The CDR3 contains 17 residues. The germline CDR1 and CDR2 sequences are LGHNA and YNFKEQ. CDR3 sequence reads: CASSHVRGTGHQETQYF. In DNA form, the CDR3 reads TGTGCCAGCAGCCACGTCCGCGGGACAGGGCACCAAGAGACCCAGTACTTC.

This clonotype was seen a handful of times. This sequence joins TRBV5-4 and TRBJ2-5; 8 bases agree with TRBD2. Germline CDR1 and CDR2: SGHNT and YYREEE (reference sequence). This CDR3 is built from 18 residues. Trimming removed 0 bases from V and 4 bases from J; junction bases left unmatched: 14. DNA of the CDR3: TGTGCCAGCAGCTTGGGCCCCCTTCAAGCGGGGGCCTCAGAGACCCAGTACTTC. It translates to CASSLGPLQAGASETQYF.

The rearrangement joins TRBV5-1 to TRBJ2-7; TRBD1 matches at 10 bases. The CDR3 consists of 15 residues. Germline V gene lookup returns CDR1 SGHRS and CDR2 YFSETQ. V shed 4 bases, J shed 6 bases, and the junction held 10 bases outside the gene matches. CDR3 in amino acids: CASSPRETGGLEQYF. CDR3 nucleotide sequence: TGCGCCAGCAGCCCCCGTGAGACAGGGGGCCTCGAGCAGTACTTC.

A few counts support this clonotype. The junction departs from germline at one end; a sequencing error may be responsible. The gene calls are TRBV10-3 and TRBJ2-7, with D possibly matching TRBD1 (6 bases). Germline assignment: CDR1 ENHRY and CDR2 SYGVKD. CDR3 length: 11 residues. The CDR3 nucleotides are TGTGCCATCAGGACAGGCAGGGGAACGCACTTC. Protein sequence: CAIRTGRGTHF.

This clonotype has just a few counts. The chain couples TRBV7-9 to TRBJ2-3; possibly TRBD1 or TRBD2 for D (5 bases each). Trimming stripped 5 bases from V and 6 bases from J, with 21 bases between. Germline CDR1 SEHNR, CDR2 FQNEAQ (reference sequence). CDR3 size: 16 residues. The CDR3 coding sequence is TGTGCCAGCAGCGCCGCCGGGACGAGAAATCGCGATACGCAGTATTTT. It encodes CASSAAGTRNRDTQYF.

V usage is TRBV7-9 and J usage is TRBJ1-1; maybe TRBD1 (6 bases). V lost 5 bases and J lost 1, with 14 bases in between. The CDR3 has 15 amino acids. CDR1 SEHNR and CDR2 FQNEAQ come from the germline V gene (reference sequence). This CDR3 is CASSAGGGQNTEAFF. As DNA, the CDR3 is TGTGCCAGCAGCGCCGGAGGGGGGCAGAACACTGAAGCTTTCTTT.

The chain is built from TRBV12-3 or TRBV12-4 and TRBJ1-1; D remains ambiguous. CDR3 length: 15 residues. Trimming took 3 bases from V and 6 from J, leaving 17 bases between them. The CDR3 protein is CASSFASPQRSEAFF. CDR3 bases: TGTGCCAGCAGTTTCGCATCCCCGCAAAGGTCTGAAGCTTTCTTT.

For this clonotype: A much larger clone lies a single base off, so this may be a read error. The J gene is TRBJ2-3, the V gene TRBV6-6, with 7 bases fitting TRBD2. Germline V gives CDR1 MNHNY, CDR2 SVGAGI (reference sequence). CDR3 length equals 16 residues. This CDR3 reads CTSRDPYGGFLDTQYF. The CDR3 DNA reads TGTACCAGCAGGGATCCCTACGGGGGGTTTTTAGATACGCAGTATTTT.

The chain joins TRBV4-1 to TRBJ1-2; D remains unclear. Trimming cost V 0 bases and J 1 base, with 9 bases left between them. The length of the CDR3 is 15 residues. The germline gives CDR1 MGHRA, CDR2 YSYEKL. Written as DNA, the CDR3 is TGCGCCAGCAGCCAAGATGACATCGATAACTATGGCTACACCTTC. Its protein product is CASSQDDIDNYGYTF.

In its sample, this clonotype was seen a few times. The CDR3 DNA reads as TGTGCCAGCAGCTTTAATTGGGGGATATATAGCAATCAGCCCCAGCATTTT. Protein: CASSFNWGIYSNQPQHF. V and J are TRBV7-8 and TRBJ1-5; perhaps TRBD1 as D (5 bases). The CDR3 sequence is 17 residues long. In germline, CDR1 is SGHVS, CDR2 FQNEAQ. V was trimmed by 3 bases and J by 0 bases, leaving 15 bases between them.

The chain employs TRBV19 and TRBJ1-1; unclear D gene. The CDR3 runs to 15 residues. The V end lost 6 bases, the J end lost 0 bases, and 14 bases lay between the germline ends. Germline CDR1 and CDR2: LNHDA and SQIVND (reference sequence). The CDR3 is CASRFGRYMNTEAFF. The CDR3 DNA sequence: TGTGCCAGTAGATTTGGACGGTACATGAACACTGAAGCTTTCTTT.